This record covers a single T cell receptor (beta chain). As yet, its antigen is unknown. The CDR3 totals 16 residues. The V end lost 4 bases, the J end lost 9 bases, and 22 bases lay between the germline ends. Germline CDR1 is MNHEY and CDR2 is SMNVEV (reference sequence). This sample is drawn from a study of blood T cells in healthy people across ages. Findings and limits, study-wide: Diversity was higher, and naive CD4+ cells more numerous, in long-lived donors than in aged donors. Estimates of total diversity, which came from one million sequenced T cells, were considered to be underestimates.

PCR was performed a second time for about 6 to 11 cycles using a sample-barcoded 5' primer and a J-beta primer mix. TCRdb re-called the 5' RACE reads with MiXCR, one entry per CDR3 protein. In the table there are 450,000 to 650,000 distinct CDR3 sequences, less than 25% of which are singletons. This same sample was also part of a study on T cells of mothers and their children.

J is TRBJ2-1 and V is TRBV27; D possibly matches TRBD1 or TRBD2 (5 bases each). The TCR was taken from a boy aged 5-17 years in good health. Specimen: blood. CDR3 residues: CASSWAYGTFDSEQFF. DNA of the CDR3: TGTGCCAGCAGTTGGGCTTATGGGACCTTTGACAGTGAGCAGTTCTTC.